This TCR beta chain was identified during a study of beta chain features in type 1 diabetes. Points on this clone: Its antigen is not known.

Of the isolated RNA, all was reverse transcribed, and so the sequenced material was expressed TCRB transcripts. Assay used: immunoSEQ multiplex PCR; TCRdb lists only in-frame clones, some missing. The sample has about 39,000 clones, around 48% seen once. A single heparinised draw of 95 to 150 mL on average was taken per donor. Findings and limits, study-wide: Shorter templates might be favored by PCR, and equally so in patients and in controls. The study found fewer insertions and more deletions at VDJ junctions in type 1 diabetes patients.

Germline V CDR1 and CDR2: ENHRY, SYGVKD. Trimming removed 4 bases at V and 0 bases at J, with 11 bases between. This CDR3 has 15 residues. This TCR was sampled from a woman aged 18 to 35 in good health. The genes are TRBV10-3 and TRBJ2-3; possible D gene TRBD1, 6 bases. Sequencing was done on a sample of central memory CD4+ T cells from blood. The CDR3 DNA sequence: TGTGCCATCAGTGGACAGGACGAAAGCACAGATACGCAGTATTTT. This encodes CAISGQDESTDTQYF.